Listed here are 21 T cell receptor beta chains from one sample, sequenced in a study of lymphopenia after photon versus proton radiotherapy. Repertoires were generated with immunoSEQ multiplex PCR, while TCRdb's copy carries only in-frame clones and drops some. In the table there are around 66,000 clones, roughly 86% of which are singletons. The sample here was peripheral blood, taken from a patient treated with photon-based radiotherapy. Receptors were obtained from a man aged 35 to 55 with gastric cancer.

V gene TRBV6-5 combines with J gene TRBJ1-5; 7 bases line up with TRBD1. Looked up from germline, CDR1 is MNHEY and CDR2 is SVGAGI. V shed 6 bases, J shed 3 bases, and the junction held 5 bases outside the gene matches. This CDR3 region has 14 residues. In nucleotides, the CDR3 is TGTGCCAGCAGACGCACAGGGGACAATCAGCCCCAGCATTTT. Encoded protein: CASRRTGDNQPQHF.

This clone was seen once. The chain has TRBV27 and TRBJ1-3; no firm D call. This CDR3 is built from 17 residues. Germline CDR1 reads MNHEY; CDR2 reads SMNVEV (reference sequence). Trimming removed 3 bases at V and 0 bases at J, with 15 bases between. The CDR3 nucleotides read TGTGCCAGCAGTTTCCGAGGGAGCCCCTTCTCTGGAAACACCATATATTTT. Translating gives CASSFRGSPFSGNTIYF.

This chain links TRBV2 with TRBJ1-2; D is ambiguous. Germline assignment: CDR1 SNHLY and CDR2 FYNNEI. The length of the CDR3 is 14 residues. V shed 3 bases and J shed 4 bases, with 12 bases lying between them. CDR3 nucleotides: TGTGCCAGCAGTGAGTACGGACGGCTCTATGGCTACACCTTC. Residues: CASSEYGRLYGYTF. The full variable domain, rest sourced from reference TRBV2 and TRBJ1-2, is EPEVTQTPSHQVTQMGQEVILRCVPISNHLYFYWYRQILGQKVEFLVSFYNNEISEKSEIFDDQFSVERPDGSNFTLKIRSTKLEDSAMYFCASSEYGRLYGYTFGSGTRLTVV.

This chain joins TRBV11-1 and TRBJ2-1; tentative D call: TRBD2 (6 bases). Germline V CDR1 and CDR2: SGHAT, FQDESV (reference sequence). This CDR3 spans 14 amino acids. The V end lost 3 bases, the J end lost 2 bases, and 8 bases lay between the germline ends. The CDR3 DNA is TGTGCCAGCAGCTTCGGCGGGACCTACAATGAGCAGTTCTTC. Encoded protein: CASSFGGTYNEQFF.

V and J are TRBV6-1 and TRBJ1-2, with D perhaps matching TRBD1 (5 bases). Germline V gene data show CDR1 as MNHNS and CDR2 as SASEGT. This CDR3 spans 15 amino acids. Trimming took 1 base from V and 4 from J, leaving 13 bases between them. CDR3 residues: CASSEGGVGGYGYTF. The DNA for the CDR3 is TGTGCCAGCAGTGAAGGGGGGGTGGGTGGCTATGGCTACACCTTC.

This clone was found a few times. The rearrangement uses TRBV4-1 and TRBJ1-2; no reliable D call. Trimming took off 0 bases at V and 6 bases at J, with 11 bases between the two ends. CDR1 and CDR2 (germline): MGHRA, YSYEKL. This CDR3 has 14 amino acids. In nucleotides, the CDR3 is TGCGCCAGCAGCCAAGATCGAACAGTACATGGCTACACCTTC. Translated, it gives CASSQDRTVHGYTF.

The chain links TRBV11-2 to TRBJ2-7, with 8 positions matching TRBD1. The length of the CDR3 is 13 residues. J gave up 3 bases and V 5 bases, and 3 bases lay outside the gene matches. Germline CDR1 and CDR2: SGHAT and FQNNGV. As DNA, the CDR3 is TGTGCCAGCAGCCTGACAGGGGTCTACGAGCAGTACTTC. The encoded protein is CASSLTGVYEQYF.

This chain connects TRBV30 to TRBJ2-2, with D uncertain. V shed 0 bases and J shed 3 bases, with 5 bases lying between them. The CDR3 length is 13 residues. Per the germline V gene, CDR1 is GTSNPN and CDR2 is SVGIG (reference sequence). The CDR3 DNA follows: TGTGCCTGGAGTGTAGGGTACACCGGGGAGCTGTTTTTT. Its translation: CAWSVGYTGELFF.

This chain links TRBV11-2 with TRBJ1-2; D is undetermined. In germline, CDR1 is SGHAT, CDR2 FQNNGV. The CDR3 consists of 13 residues. V lost 5 bases and J 2 bases, leaving 9 bases between the germline ends. As DNA, the CDR3 is TGTGCCAGCAGCGCCGGACGGAACTATGGCTACACCTTC. Translation gives CASSAGRNYGYTF.

The chain has TRBV13 and TRBJ2-2; 9 bases agree with TRBD1. This CDR3 contains 17 residues. Per germline, CDR1 PRHDT and CDR2 FYEKMQ (reference sequence). With V trimmed by 5 bases and J by 4 bases, 11 bases remained unmatched. The CDR3 reads CASSLLGGQGSTGELFF. CDR3 coding DNA: TGTGCCAGCAGCCTCCTCGGGGGACAGGGAAGCACCGGGGAGCTGTTTTTT.

This clone occurred once. The gene calls are TRBV19 and TRBJ1-1; TRBD1 matches at 9 bases. The V segment lost 4 bases and the J segment 0 bases; nucleotides outside the gene matches: 3. The CDR3 is 15 amino acids. From germline, CDR1 is LNHDA and CDR2 SQIVND (reference sequence). Here the CDR3 DNA reads TGTGCCAGTAGTAAACAGGGGGCAATGAACACTGAAGCTTTCTTT. Amino acid sequence: CASSKQGAMNTEAFF.

V and J are TRBV5-6 and TRBJ1-4; D unresolved. Germline values: CDR1 SGHDT, CDR2 YYEEEE. The V end lost 0 bases, the J end lost 5 bases, and 11 bases lay between the germline ends. This CDR3 is built from 15 residues. CDR3 nucleotide sequence: TGTGCCAGCAGCTTGGTTACACCGGGGAATGAAAAACTGTTTTTT. The encoded protein is CASSLVTPGNEKLFF.

The chain links TRBV11-2 to TRBJ1-3; D might be TRBD1 (6 bases). Germline loops: CDR1 SGHAT, CDR2 FQNNGV. V was pared by 6 bases and J by 0 bases, with 18 bases between. The CDR3 consists of 17 residues. The CDR3 loop is CASRHPHRDYSGNTIYF. Written as DNA, the CDR3 is TGTGCCAGCAGGCACCCTCACAGGGATTACTCTGGAAACACCATATATTTT.

This rearrangement joins TRBV2 to TRBJ2-2; unclear D gene. The CDR3 runs to 14 residues. Trimming stripped 4 bases from V and 1 base from J, with 7 bases between. Germline-derived CDR1 and CDR2 are SNHLY and FYNNEI. CDR3 DNA sequence: TGTGCCAGCAGTGGTTTGGGGAACACCGGGGAGCTGTTTTTT. This sequence encodes CASSGLGNTGELFF.

This chain links TRBV4-2 with TRBJ2-3; 10 bases are shared with TRBD2. The germline V gene has CDR1 LGHNA and CDR2 YNFKEQ. Losses at the gene ends were 4 bases for V and 5 bases for J; bases not matched to a gene: 9. CDR3 length equals 16 residues. As DNA, the CDR3 is TGTGCCAGCAGCCCCCTGAGCGGGGGGGCCGGAGATACGCAGTATTTT. Encoded protein: CASSPLSGGAGDTQYF.

V and J are TRBV9 and TRBJ2-5, with TRBD2 matching over 10 bases. With 3 bases clipped from V and 3 bases from J, the junction kept 11 bases outside the gene matches. The germline V gene has CDR1 SGDLS and CDR2 YYNGEE. CDR3 size: 17 residues. CDR3 nucleotide sequence: TGTGCCAGCAGCGGTGCCGGGCTAGCGGGGGCCGAAGAGACCCAGTACTTC. Translating gives CASSGAGLAGAEETQYF.

This rearrangement joins TRBV6-7 to TRBJ2-7; 7 bases are shared with TRBD1. TRBV6-7 is flagged as an ORF with uncertain function. J was trimmed by 2 bases and V by 1 base; bases with no gene match: 11. The CDR3 has 17 residues. CDR3 amino acids: CASSYYPPGQITYEQYF. In DNA, the CDR3 is TGTGCCAGCAGTTACTACCCCCCGGGACAGATTACCTACGAGCAGTACTTC.

DNA for the CDR3: TGTGCCAGCTCACAACTAGGGGGACAGGGAAATCAGCCCCAGCATTTT. This encodes CASSQLGGQGNQPQHF. This chain joins TRBV18 and TRBJ1-5; TRBD1 matches at 9 bases. With 4 bases clipped from V and 4 bases from J, the junction kept 8 bases outside the gene matches. Germline V gives CDR1 KGHSH, CDR2 LQKENI. The CDR3 has 16 residues.

The V and J genes are TRBV2 and TRBJ2-3; TRBD2 agrees at 10 bases. Per germline, CDR1 SNHLY and CDR2 FYNNEI. CDR3 length equals 15 residues. Trimming at V came to 6 bases and at J to 4 bases, leaving 7 bases not matched to a gene. This CDR3 is CASRPASGGADTQYF. The CDR3 DNA follows: TGTGCCAGCAGACCGGCTAGCGGGGGTGCAGATACGCAGTATTTT.

This chain links TRBV18 with TRBJ2-7, with 9 nucleotides matching TRBD1. Trimming removed 4 bases from V and 2 bases from J; junction bases left unmatched: 3. The CDR3 sequence is 14 residues long. The germline gives CDR1 KGHSH, CDR2 LQKENI. CDR3 sequence: CASSQDRGPYEQYF. In DNA form, the CDR3 reads TGTGCCAGCTCACAGGACAGGGGCCCCTACGAGCAGTACTTC.

The DNA of the CDR3 is TGCGCCAGCAGCCCCGTCGGGGCTAACTATGGCTACACCTTC. Amino acid sequence: CASSPVGANYGYTF. The chain uses TRBV4-1 and TRBJ1-2; D gene uncertain. CDR1 and CDR2 from the germline V gene are MGHRA and YSYEKL. The CDR3 is 14 residues long. V shed 4 bases and J shed 0 bases, with 9 bases lying between them.